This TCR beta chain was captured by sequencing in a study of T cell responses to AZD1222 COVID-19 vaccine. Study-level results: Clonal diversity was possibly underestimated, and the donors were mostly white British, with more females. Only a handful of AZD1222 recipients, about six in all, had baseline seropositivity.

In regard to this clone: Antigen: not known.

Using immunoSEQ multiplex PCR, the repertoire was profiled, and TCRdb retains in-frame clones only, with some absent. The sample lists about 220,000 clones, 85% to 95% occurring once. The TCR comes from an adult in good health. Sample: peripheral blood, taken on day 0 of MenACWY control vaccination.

CDR3 nucleotide sequence: TGCAGTGCTAGTACTGAGCCTGGTTCACCCCTCCACTTT. It codes for CSASTEPGSPLHF. The chain joins TRBV20-1 to TRBJ1-6; D gene ambiguous. CDR3 size: 13 residues. Per the germline V gene, CDR1 is DFQATT and CDR2 is SNEGSKA (reference sequence). The ends were cut back, 3 bases at V and 9 bases at J, with 12 bases in the middle.